These T cell receptor beta chains were read from a single sample in a study of memory CD4+ T cells and cytomegalovirus serostatus. Sequencing used immunoSEQ multiplex PCR; TCRdb keeps in-frame clones, though not all of them. The profile shows tens of thousands of clones, roughly 80% of them singletons. Specimen: memory CD4+ T cells from blood. These receptors came from an adult in good health and CMV-seronegative. Both conserved end residues are part of each CDR3. For some rows the clone size is stated as once, few or many, or as a class when expanded; others skip it.

clone_size	cdr3_length	v_call	cdr3_aa
-	15	TRBV7-2	CASTTWGGVTDTQYF
once	16	TRBV7-2	CASSLQPAGDTGELFF
once	17	TRBV18	CASSPFRGDRGSYEQYF
once	13	TRBV4-2	CASSQEWTSGEFF
-	18	TRBV19	CASTPTPGRGSGANVLTF
few	13	TRBV28	CASSFRRGGEAFF
-	14	TRBV5-6	CASSFGDGYNEQFF
few	16	TRBV5-6	CASSSTNGLARGEQFF
-	15	TRBV25-1	CASSGDRGRQETQYF
medium-sized	14	TRBV5-1	CASSTGTGYSGYTF
-	11	TRBV20-1	CSAKTDWEQFF
few	15	TRBV28	CASSPEWGSYNEQFF
-	18	TRBV7-9	CASSTQTGTGPGGEKLFF
once	14	TRBV15	CATSRDRQGHEQYF
many	14	TRBV28	CASSSRGWDEKLFF
-	15	TRBV11-2	CASSPGTVGNQPQHF
few	14	TRBV18	CASSTRGMDTEAFF
-	12	TRBV10-1	CASSNQEYEQYF
few	13	TRBV18	CASSPAEGVEQYF
-	13	TRBV30	CAWTTGGANVLTF
-	15	TRBV15	CATSRDKRFHTEAFF
few	12	TRBV7-8	CASSLATGTQYF